The T cell receptor beta chain under discussion was sequenced for a study of blood T cell repertoires in COVID-19. Study summary: Some COVID-19 samples were acute and others convalescent; all came from the United States, Italy and Spain. From T cells, B-cell-depleted T cells, or PBMCs came the material, which was cDNA or gDNA.

Original analysis: Cell counts per sample came from amplifying reference gene primers. Here immunoSEQ multiplex PCR was the method, and the copy in TCRdb shows in-frame clones only, minus some. For V, J and clone size, that table is used; D and trimming come from the DNA. This table has around 14,000 clones, 80% to 90% appearing once. Germline loops: CDR1 SGDLS, CDR2 YYNGEE. V was clipped by 0 bases and J by 4 bases; unmatched bases: 10. CDR3 length: 17 residues. The rearrangement uses TRBV9 and TRBJ2-3; 8 bases agree with TRBD1. The sequence was collected from a human donor in a cohort sampled during active COVID-19. Sequencing input: peripheral blood. The CDR3 is CASSVAAQGARSDTQYF. For the CDR3, the DNA is TGTGCCAGCAGCGTAGCAGCCCAGGGGGCACGGTCAGATACGCAGTATTTT.